This TCR beta chain was observed in a study of identical twins (TCRdb year 2016). With respect to the entire study: TCR alpha and beta repertoires from monozygotic twins, unrelated adults of various ages and cord blood were deep-sequenced to test whether fetal clonotypes persist. Replicate twin experiments were performed at different times using different library preparation protocols to rule out contamination. The research as a whole found: Fewer insertions were carried by abundant cord blood beta clonotypes; a weaker similar trend was observed in young adult naive repertoires, while no such trend was observed in memory repertoires. Conclusions relied on cross-sectional statistical analysis, since the same donors could not be followed over many years. In monozygotic twins, recombination models systematically underestimated out-of-frame TCR alpha sharing, but the models matched the sharing seen between unrelated individuals. Compared with coincidental sharing between unrelated individuals, an excess of low generation-probability sequences was observed among out-of-frame TCR alpha sequences shared between twins. Invariant T cells such as MAIT and iNKT could partly confound zero-insertion analyses, although diverse VJ usage argued against such confounding for most clonotypes. Excess twin sharing in beta out-of-frame sequences was weaker because fewer shared sequences lowered the signal-to-noise ratio.

From the cysteine through the phenylalanine, the CDR3 covers 13 amino acids. The sequence is cut down to CDR3 DNA, 39 bases in frame from base 1. CDR1 and CDR2 are drawn from the germline V gene: SNHLY, FYNNEI. Relative to germline, V is missing 6 bases and J is missing 7 bases, with 2 bases of the junction outside any gene match. The library was made by 5' RACE. TCRdb names Illumina HiSeq 2000 as the instrument used. A universal primer binding site was introduced by template switching, and a unique molecular identifier was present in the final cDNA, enabling accurate counting of TCR cDNA molecules. Specific primers in the conserved constant-segment region were used to synthesize first-strand cDNA for TCR alpha and beta chains. To control for contamination, every cDNA library was double barcoded, receiving both a SMART-Mk sample barcode and Illumina barcodes. TruSeq adapter sequences and Illumina sample barcodes were added in two successive PCR steps. Sequencing of the TCR alpha and beta cDNA libraries was done on the Illumina HiSeq platform using custom primers. The authors processed their data as follows. MiGEC was used to process raw reads and extract unique molecular identifiers, and MiXCR was used to find CDR3 positions. For each individual, recombination models were inferred using an EM algorithm with the repgenHMM and IGoR tools. Shared clonotypes were analyzed with the tcR package in R, and sharing was normalized by the product of cloneset sizes. Out-of-frame nonproductive sequences were analyzed to study raw recombination free of thymic and clonal selection effects. In TCRdb, the public reads were trimmed at Q25 with fastp and aligned with MiXCR, with productive beta chains retained. Every CDR3 protein is listed once, alongside the most common genes and DNA of its rows. These V and J calls rely on TCRdb rather than the paper's analysis. This sample has around 480,000 distinct CDR3 sequences in its table, and approximately 14% of those were observed once. The ten largest clones add up to 0.52% of the sample.

This clonotype occurred a few times. It lacks a known antigen. Base qualities are not recorded, but no much larger clone differs from it by a single base. Only healthy Caucasian donors were included. Three pairs of female monozygotic twins, all aged about 18 to 29 years, made up the twin cohort. Positive isolation kits from Invitrogen were used to isolate CD4+ and CD8+ T cell populations. The sample also formed part of further work on yellow fever vaccine responses in identical twins. According to the second study: According to the authors, the vaccine-induced T cell response in identical twins seemed to be partly convergent and partly specific to each individual. In the study, vaccine-responding T cell clones were precisely tracked in identical twins.

The sample consisted of CD4+ T cells sorted from blood. The rearranged chain carries TRBV2 and TRBJ2-2; TRBD1 aligns with 10 central bases. This TCR derives from a woman between 18 and 29 years old in good health. The CDR3 protein is CASRDRGDGELFF. The DNA reads as follows: TGTGCCAGCAGGGACAGGGGGGACGGGGAGCTGTTTTTT.